This TCR beta chain originates from a study of blood T cell repertoires in COVID-19. At the level of the study: From T cells, B-cell-depleted T cells, or PBMCs came the material, which was cDNA or gDNA.

Seattle patients were enrolled while actively infected and followed longitudinally. This table comes from immunoSEQ multiplex PCR, and its TCRdb copy is limited to in-frame clones, with some not included. The sample lists around 130,000 clones, about four fifths occurring once. V gave up 6 bases and J gave up 6 bases; unmatched junction bases: 7. Per the germline V gene, CDR1 is MNHEY and CDR2 is SMNVEV (reference sequence). The CDR3 is 14 amino acids. The material sequenced was peripheral blood. The rearrangement uses TRBV27 and TRBJ1-2; 10 bases map to TRBD1. This TCR derives from a man aged 25 to 45 with COVID-19, enrolled during active disease. The CDR3 DNA follows: TGTGCCAGCAGCTCGACAGGGGGCGCAGATGGCTACACCTTC. This codes for CASSSTGGADGYTF.